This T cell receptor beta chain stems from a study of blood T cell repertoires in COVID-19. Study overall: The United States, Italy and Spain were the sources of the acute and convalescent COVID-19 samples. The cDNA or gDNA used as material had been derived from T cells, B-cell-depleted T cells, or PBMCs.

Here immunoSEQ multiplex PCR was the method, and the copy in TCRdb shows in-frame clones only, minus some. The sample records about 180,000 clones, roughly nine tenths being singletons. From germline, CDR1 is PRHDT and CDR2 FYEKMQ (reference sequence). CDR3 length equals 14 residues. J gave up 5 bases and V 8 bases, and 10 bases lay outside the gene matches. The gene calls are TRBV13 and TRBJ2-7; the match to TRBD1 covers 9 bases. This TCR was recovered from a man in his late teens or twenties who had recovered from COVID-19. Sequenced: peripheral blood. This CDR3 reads CASQERDRADEQYF. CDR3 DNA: TGTGCCAGCCAAGAGCGGGACAGGGCTGACGAGCAGTACTTC. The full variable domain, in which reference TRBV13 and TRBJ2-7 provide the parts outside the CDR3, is AAGVIQSPRHLIKEKRETATLKCYPIPRHDTVYWYQQGPGQDPQFLISFYEKMQSDKGSIPDRFSAQQFSDYHSELNMSSLELGDSALYFCASQERDRADEQYFGPGTRLTVT.